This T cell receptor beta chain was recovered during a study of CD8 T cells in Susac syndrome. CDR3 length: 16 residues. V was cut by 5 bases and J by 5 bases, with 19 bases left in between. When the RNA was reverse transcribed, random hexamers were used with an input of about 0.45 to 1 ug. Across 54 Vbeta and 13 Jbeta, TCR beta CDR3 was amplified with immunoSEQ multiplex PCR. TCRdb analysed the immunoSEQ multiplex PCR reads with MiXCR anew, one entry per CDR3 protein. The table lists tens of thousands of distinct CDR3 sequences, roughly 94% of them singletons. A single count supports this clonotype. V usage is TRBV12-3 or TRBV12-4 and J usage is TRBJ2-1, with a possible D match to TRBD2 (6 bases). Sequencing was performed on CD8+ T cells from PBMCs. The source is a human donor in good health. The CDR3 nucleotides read TGTGCCAGCAGTCCTTTTGCCCCCCGCGGGAACAATGAGCAGTTCTTC. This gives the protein CASSPFAPRGNNEQFF.